What follows are 17 T cell receptor beta chains derived from one specimen sequenced in a study of T cells in women clearing cervical HPV infection. Assay: immunoSEQ multiplex PCR; the TCRdb copy retains only in-frame clones and omits some. The sample table sets out 35,000 to 45,000 clones. The sample was blood buffy coat. The receptors originated from a woman aged 18-70 years with a cervical HPV16 infection that either progressed to CIN3+ or cleared (not recorded which).

As to this clone: Read data end 3 residues before the CDR3 end; the end is taken from the germline J gene. The chain joins TRBV2 to TRBJ1-4, with D perhaps TRBD1 (5 bases). This CDR3 has 13 residues. Germline loops: CDR1 SNHLY, CDR2 FYNNEI. V gave up 6 bases and J gave up 5 bases, with 10 bases separating them. The DNA read from the CDR3 is TGTGCCAGCAGAACAGGAGAGAATGAAAAA. This gives the protein CASRTGENEK. The full CDR3 reads CASRTGENEKLFF. The full variable domain, rest sourced from reference TRBV2 and TRBJ1-4, is EPEVTQTPSHQVTQMGQEVILRCVPISNHLYFYWYRQILGQKVEFLVSFYNNEISEKSEIFDDQFSVERPDGSNFTLKIRSTKLEDSAMYFCASRTGENEKLFFGSGTQLSVL.

A remark on this clone: The CDR3 end falls 3 residues outside the read, so it is completed with the germline J gene. The chain uses TRBV19 and TRBJ1-2; no definite D call. CDR3 length: 15 residues. Germline values: CDR1 LNHDA, CDR2 SQIVND (reference sequence). Here the CDR3 reads CASSLLAGAKNIYTF. CDR3 DNA (partial): TGTGCCAGTAGTTTACTAGCGGGAGCCAAAAACATC. Full variable domain (remainder filled in from reference TRBV19 and TRBJ1-2): DGGITQSPKYLFRKEGQNVTLSCEQNLNHDAMYWYRQDPGQGLRLIYYSQIVNDFQKGDIAEGYSVSREKKESFPLTVTSAQKNPTAFYLCASSLLAGAKNIYTFGSGTRLTVV.

To note about this clone: The CDR3 goes on 3 residues after the read ends, and that part is filled in from the germline J gene. V and J are TRBV2 and TRBJ1-3; TRBD1 matches 10 bases. V shed 6 bases and J 2 bases; nucleotides not matched to a gene: 7. The length of the CDR3 is 16 residues. Per germline, CDR1 SNHLY and CDR2 FYNNEI. The covered CDR3 bases are TGTGCCAGCAGAGGACAGGGGGAATTAGCTGGAAACACC. Translation gives CASRGQGELAGNT. The complete CDR3 reads CASRGQGELAGNTIYF.

In the case of this clone: Coverage ceases 3 residues before the CDR3 finishes, and the germline J gene fills in the end. The chain uses TRBV12-3 or TRBV12-4 and TRBJ2-2, with D possibly matching TRBD2 (5 bases). This CDR3 comprises 19 residues. Trimming took off 3 bases at V and 4 bases at J, with 24 bases between the two ends. The CDR3 sequence: CASSFFPIPGKRSTGELFF. CDR3 DNA (partial): TGTGCCAGCAGTTTTTTTCCGATACCGGGGAAACGAAGCACCGGGGAG.

The covered CDR3 bases are TGTGCCATTGGGACTAGCGAAGTTACTGGGGAG. Translating gives CAIGTSEVTGE. The entire CDR3 sequence reads CAIGTSEVTGELFF. V and J are TRBV2 and TRBJ2-2; 10 bases fit TRBD2. The CDR3 extends 3 residues past the end of the read, so its final part is completed from the germline J gene. The CDR3 length is 14 residues. Unmatched junction bases numbered 10, after V lost 10 bases and J lost 8 bases. Germline CDR1 is SNHLY and CDR2 is FYNNEI.

A word on this clone: Its ends do not fully match the called genes, so a read error is possible. The observed sequence ends 3 residues before the CDR3 terminus, with the missing tail filled in from the germline J gene. The same CDR3 also results from other DNA sequences found in this sample. The V and J genes are TRBV30 and TRBJ1-3, with D unclear. The germline V gene has CDR1 GTSNPN and CDR2 SVGIG (reference sequence). This CDR3 has 14 residues. The part of the CDR3 DNA that was read is TGTGCCTGGAGCCTTTCGAGGACTGGAAACACA. Amino acid sequence: CAWSLSRTGNT. The CDR3, in full, reads CAWSLSRTGNTIYF.

As concerns this clone: The read gets to within 3 residues of the CDR3 end, and the germline J gene fills in the rest. The rearrangement uses TRBV7-6 and TRBJ1-2; D is ambiguous. Per germline, CDR1 SGHVS and CDR2 FNYEAQ. The CDR3 extends over 15 amino acids. The CDR3 region is CASSPRLAGSSDYTF. CDR3 bases read: TGTGCCAGCAGCCCAAGACTAGCGGGATCGTCCGAC. Using reference TRBV7-6 and TRBJ1-2 for the parts outside the CDR3, the full variable domain is GAGVSQSPRYKVTKRGQDVALRCDPISGHVSLYWYRQALGQGPEFLTYFNYEAQQDKSGLPNDRFSAERPEGSISTLTIQRTEQRDSAMYRCASSPRLAGSSDYTFGSGTRLTVV.

Of note for this clone: The sequence runs out 3 residues before the end of the CDR3; the remainder is reconstructed from the germline J gene. The gene calls are TRBV19 and TRBJ1-2; D gene unclear. Germline V gene lookup returns CDR1 LNHDA and CDR2 SQIVND (reference sequence). The CDR3 totals 14 residues. The covered CDR3 bases are TGTGCCAGTAGTATAGGCGGCAGCTACAATGAC. This sequence encodes CASSIGGSYND. The whole CDR3 protein is CASSIGGSYNDYTF.

A remark on this clone: The CDR3 end lies 3 residues beyond the end of the read and is filled in from the germline J gene. The V call is TRBV20-1, the J call TRBJ2-3, with TRBD1 matching 7 bases. The CDR3 spans 13 residues. CDR1 is DFQATT and CDR2 is SNEGSKA in the germline V gene (reference sequence). The DNA read from the CDR3 is TGCAGTGCTACAGGGGGTGCCCCTGAGACG. Protein: CSATGGAPET. The full-length CDR3 reads as CSATGGAPETQYF.

Comment on this clone: The read gets to within 3 residues of the CDR3 end, and the germline J gene fills in the rest. The chain has TRBV12-3 or TRBV12-4 and TRBJ1-2; 7 bases fit TRBD1. The CDR3 length is 13 residues. CDR3 loop: CASSYDRDIGYTF. The covered CDR3 bases are TGTGCCAGCAGTTACGACAGGGATATAGGC.

In regard to this clone: Germline is not matched at one junction end, which may reflect a read error. The sequenced fragment ends 3 residues before the CDR3 boundary, so the rest is inferred from the germline J gene. Distinct nucleotide sequences in the sample also encode this CDR3. The chain links TRBV11-2 to TRBJ1-3, with D possibly being TRBD1 (6 bases). Germline loops: CDR1 SGHAT, CDR2 FQNNGV. The CDR3 is 15 residues long. The covered CDR3 bases are TGTGCCAGCAGCTTAGGGGACAACTCTGGAAACACG. This gives the protein CASSLGDNSGNT. The entire CDR3 protein reads CASSLGDNSGNTIYF.

With regard to this clone: The read comes to an end 3 residues before the CDR3 does, leaving the germline J gene to fill in the end. The J gene is TRBJ2-1, the V gene TRBV6-2 or TRBV6-3; 8 positions match TRBD1. V gave up 5 bases and J gave up 7 bases; unmatched junction bases: 4. CDR3 length: 13 amino acids. Germline values: CDR1 MNHEY, CDR2 SVGEGT. This chain's CDR3 is CASSQGASNEQFF. The covered CDR3 bases are TGTGCCAGCAGTCAGGGGGCTTCAAATGAG.

On this clone: The read comes to an end 3 residues before the CDR3 does, leaving the germline J gene to fill in the end. This sequence joins TRBV29-1 and TRBJ1-1; 12 nucleotides match TRBD1. The V segment lost 6 bases and the J segment 5 bases; nucleotides outside the gene matches: 7. CDR3 length equals 14 residues. The germline gives CDR1 SQVTM, CDR2 ANQGSEA. CDR3 amino acids: CSVGQGARSTEAFF. CDR3 DNA, as far as it was read: TGCAGCGTGGGACAGGGGGCGCGTAGTACTGAA.

For this clone: The CDR3 is cut off 3 residues early in the read; its end comes from the germline J gene. This rearrangement joins TRBV5-1 to TRBJ2-7; D is perhaps TRBD2 (6 bases). The CDR3 is made up of 15 amino acids. Germline assignment: CDR1 SGHRS and CDR2 YFSETQ. The V and J ends lost 5 bases and 3 bases respectively, with 18 bases between them. The CDR3 reads CASRIAGTEIYEQYF. The sequenced CDR3 bases are TGCGCCAGCAGAATCGCCGGGACTGAGATCTACGAG.

CDR3 region: CASSPSTGGQRNTEAFF. The sequenced part of the CDR3 DNA is TGTGCCAGCAGTCCCAGCACAGGGGGGCAGAGGAACACTGAA. J is TRBJ1-1 and V is TRBV12-3 or TRBV12-4, with TRBD1 matching 8 bases. The read terminates 3 residues before the CDR3 end, so the remaining end is supplied by the germline J gene. V was clipped by 5 bases and J by 1 base; unmatched bases: 12. The CDR3 sequence is 17 residues long.

CDR3 DNA (partial): TGTGCCTGGAGTCCCCGGGACATCACTCAGCCG. This sequence encodes CAWSPRDITQP. The whole CDR3 sequence reads CAWSPRDITQPQYF. The chain recombines TRBV30 with TRBJ2-3; TRBD1 is a possible D gene (6 bases). The read is 3 residues too short to cover the CDR3 end, so that end is filled in from the germline J gene. This CDR3 has 14 residues. Per the germline V gene, CDR1 is GTSNPN and CDR2 is SVGIG (reference sequence).

With respect to this clone: Coverage ceases 3 residues before the CDR3 finishes, and the germline J gene fills in the end. The rearrangement joins TRBV10-3 to TRBJ2-6; no firm D call. Germline lookup yields CDR1 ENHRY and CDR2 SYGVKD. CDR3 size: 15 residues. The V end lost 2 bases, the J end lost 0 bases, and 5 bases lay between the germline ends. Incomplete CDR3 DNA: TGTGCCATCAGTGAGGGTAGCTCTGGGGCCAACGTC. This sequence encodes CAISEGSSGANV. The entire CDR3 protein reads CAISEGSSGANVLTF.